Listed below are T cell receptor beta chains from one sample, sequenced in a study of T-cell reconstitution after alpha-beta-depleted transplantation in children. From the PCR reads, TCRdb called clonotypes with MiXCR, one entry per CDR3 protein. The sample has around 87,000 distinct CDR3 sequences; roughly 8.8% are singletons. Specimen: PBMCs from the stem cell graft donor, collected from the stem cell graft. These TCRs come from a human donor who donated a stem cell graft to a child with congenital amegakaryocytic thrombocytopenia. The CDR3 runs from the conserved cysteine through the conserved F or W. A D gene is named only where the DNA matches it firmly. The size of a clone is reported for some rows only, either as once, few or many, or as a class for expanded clones.

>few|TRBV20-1|TRBJ1-5|NA
TGCAGTGCTACCGGGGACGTCCCCAATCAGCCCCAGCATTTT
CSATGDVPNQPQHF
>NA|TRBV24-1|TRBJ1-2|TRBD1
TGTGCCACCAGTGATTCGGGAGCACCGGGACAGAACCCCTATGGCTACACCTTC
CATSDSGAPGQNPYGYTF
>many|TRBV4-2|TRBJ2-7|TRBD1
TGTGCCAGCAGCCAAGATCCGGGACAGAGGTACGAGCAGTACTTC
CASSQDPGQRYEQYF
>many|TRBV15|TRBJ2-3|NA
TGTGCCACCAGCAGGGCCGGTGAGTTCACAGATACGCAGTATTTT
CATSRAGEFTDTQYF
>NA|TRBV20-1|TRBJ1-4|NA
TGCAGTGCTTTGGTTTTTGGGGCAACTAATGAAAAACTGTTTTTT
CSALVFGATNEKLFF
>many|TRBV20-1|TRBJ1-5|TRBD1
TGCAGTGCTAGCACAGGGGGTTATTGGAATCAGCCCCAGCATTTT
CSASTGGYWNQPQHF
>many|TRBV5-1|TRBJ1-6|NA
TGCGCCAGCAGCTTAAGTGGCGCAGGGCGGTCACCCCTCCACTTT
CASSLSGAGRSPLHF
>many|TRBV4-2|TRBJ2-1|TRBD2
TGTGCCAGCAGCCAAGATCCCGGACTAGCGGGAGACGAGCAGTTCTTC
CASSQDPGLAGDEQFF
>many|TRBV6-5|TRBJ2-2|NA
TGTGCCAGCAGTTACACTCGGAACACCGGGGAGCTGTTTTTT
CASSYTRNTGELFF
>many|TRBV5-1|TRBJ1-4|TRBD1
TGCGCCAGCAGCGTACAGGGGGCGCTAACTAATGAAAAACTGTTTTTT
CASSVQGALTNEKLFF
>NA|TRBV4-2|TRBJ1-3|NA
TGTGCCAGCAGCCCTCCCGGCGAAACTTACTCTGGAAACACCATATATTTT
CASSPPGETYSGNTIYF
>NA|TRBV12-3/TRBV12-4|TRBJ1-1|NA
TGTGCCAGCAAGTCGGGGTGGAACACTGAAGCTTTCTTT
CASKSGWNTEAFF
>many|TRBV20-1|TRBJ2-7|NA
TGCAGTGCCCACAAAGGGGGTTTTAGCTCCTACGAGCAGTACTTC
CSAHKGGFSSYEQYF
>many|TRBV5-1|TRBJ1-1|NA
TGCGCCAGCAGCTTCCTACAGAACACTGAAGCTTTCTTT
CASSFLQNTEAFF
>many|TRBV12-3/TRBV12-4|TRBJ1-1|NA
TGTGCCAGCAGGCGGGACCGATACACTGAAGCTTTCTTT
CASRRDRYTEAFF
>many|TRBV12-3/TRBV12-4|TRBJ1-5|TRBD1
TGTGCCAGCAGCCCAGCAGGGGGTCAGCCCCAGCATTTT
CASSPAGGQPQHF
>many|TRBV5-1|TRBJ2-7|TRBD2
TGCGCCAGCAGCTTGGAGTCGGCGGGGGGGTACGAGCAGTACTTC
CASSLESAGGYEQYF
>many|TRBV20-1|TRBJ2-1|NA
TGCAGTGCGCGGACCCCCGGGACACCGCAGTTCTTC
CSARTPGTPQFF
>NA|TRBV7-8|TRBJ1-1|TRBD1
TGTGCCAGCAGCTTGCGACAGGGGACGGGCACTGAAGCTTTCTTT
CASSLRQGTGTEAFF
>many|TRBV12-3/TRBV12-4|TRBJ1-1|TRBD1
TGTGCCAGCAGTGGGACAGAGCGAGCTTTCTTT
CASSGTERAFF
>NA|TRBV29-1|TRBJ1-2|TRBD1
TGCAGCGTCCTGGAGGGCCCAGCGGGACAGGGTATCTATGGCTACACCTTC
CSVLEGPAGQGIYGYTF
>many|TRBV5-8|TRBJ1-5|TRBD1
TGTGCCAGCAGCTCCGCGGGACAGGGTAATCAGCCCCAGCATTTT
CASSSAGQGNQPQHF
>many|TRBV28|TRBJ1-5|NA
TGTGCCAGCAGCCGACCCGGGGGGGGTCAGCCCCAGCATTTT
CASSRPGGGQPQHF
>many|TRBV18|TRBJ2-7|TRBD2
TGTGCCAGCTCACCGGGACTAGCGGTCGAGCAGTACTTC
CASSPGLAVEQYF
>many|TRBV15|TRBJ1-3|NA
TGTGCCACCAGCAGAGATTTGCGGGATTCTGGAAACACCATATATTTT
CATSRDLRDSGNTIYF
>many|TRBV6-6|TRBJ2-5|TRBD1
TGTGCCAGCAGAGCAGGGGGGACCCAGTACTTC
CASRAGGTQYF
>many|TRBV4-2|TRBJ2-1|TRBD2
TGTGCCAGCAGCCCAGACGGGGCGGGAGGGAAGAATGAGCAGTTCTTC
CASSPDGAGGKNEQFF
>many|TRBV28|TRBJ2-4|NA
TGTGCCAGCAGTTTAGCATTAGCCAAAAACATTCAGTACTTC
CASSLALAKNIQYF
>NA|TRBV12-5|TRBJ2-7|NA
TGTGCTAGTGGTTTCTACCCGGACAAAAGAAACTACGAGCAGTACTTC
CASGFYPDKRNYEQYF
>many|TRBV27|TRBJ1-6|NA
TGTGCCAGCAGTTTCAACAGAAACAATTCACCCCTCCACTTT
CASSFNRNNSPLHF
>many|TRBV7-3|TRBJ2-7|NA
TGTGCCAGCAGCGTCTTCCGGGACTACGAGCAGTACTTC
CASSVFRDYEQYF
>few|TRBV4-3|TRBJ1-1|NA
TGCGCCAGCAGCCAAGTCGGCTACCTGAACACTGAAGCTTTCTTT
CASSQVGYLNTEAFF
>few|TRBV10-2|TRBJ2-1|NA
TGCGCCAGCAGTGAAGGCCAACGGGATGAGCAGTTCTTC
CASSEGQRDEQFF
>few|TRBV7-8|TRBJ2-2|NA
TGTGCCAGCAGCTTAGTCTCAGGGGCGCTCACCGGGGAGCTGTTTTTT
CASSLVSGALTGELFF
>many|TRBV25-1|TRBJ1-5|NA
TGTGCCAGCAGTGAATTCGAACGGGACACCATTTATCAGCCCCAGCATTTT
CASSEFERDTIYQPQHF
>many|TRBV12-3/TRBV12-4|TRBJ2-7|NA
TGTGCCAGCAGTTTGTACAACTCCTACGAGCAGTACTTC
CASSLYNSYEQYF
>many|TRBV7-9|TRBJ1-2|TRBD1
TGTGCCAGCAGCTTAGAGGCCCCAGGGGGGGACTATGGCTACACCTTC
CASSLEAPGGDYGYTF
>many|TRBV5-6|TRBJ1-4|NA
TGTGCCAGCAGTCTCGGACTTCTGTCAGAAAAACTGTTTTTT
CASSLGLLSEKLFF
>NA|TRBV2|TRBJ2-2|TRBD2
TGTGCCAGCAGTTTACTAGCGCAGAACACCGGGGAGCTGTTTTTT
CASSLLAQNTGELFF
>many|TRBV10-3|TRBJ2-5|TRBD1
TGTGCCATTGGGGACAGGGAGAAAGAGACCCAGTACTTC
CAIGDREKETQYF
>few|TRBV4-1|TRBJ2-2|TRBD2
TGCGCCAGCAGCCTAAGCGGCGGGAGGCGCACCGGGGAGCTGTTTTTT
CASSLSGGRRTGELFF
>many|TRBV3-1|TRBJ2-5|NA
TGTGCCAGCAGCCCCCGGACATTTCAAGAGACCCAGTACTTC
CASSPRTFQETQYF
>many|TRBV6-5|TRBJ2-2|NA
TGTGCCAGCAGTTACCAGGGCCTCTTCGGGGAGCTGTTTTTT
CASSYQGLFGELFF
>many|TRBV20-1|TRBJ2-1|NA
TGCAGTGCTAGAGTTGGTGGGTCGGCAGGCCGCAATGAGCAGTTCTTC
CSARVGGSAGRNEQFF
>many|TRBV20-1|TRBJ1-4|NA
TGCAGTGCTAGTCTCCGGAGCAATGAAAAACTGTTTTTT
CSASLRSNEKLFF
>many|TRBV20-1|TRBJ1-5|NA
TGCAGTGCTAAGACGGATTATAGCAATCAGCCCCAGCATTTT
CSAKTDYSNQPQHF
>many|TRBV20-1|TRBJ1-5|NA
TGCAGTGCTAGACTAGACAGTAATCAGCCCCAGCATTTT
CSARLDSNQPQHF
>many|TRBV9|TRBJ2-3|NA
TGTGCCAGCAGCATCGTGGCAGGAGATACGCAGTATTTT
CASSIVAGDTQYF
>many|TRBV10-2|TRBJ2-3|NA
TGCGCCAGCCGGGGGACTCCTAGACGGGAAGATACGCAGTATTTT
CASRGTPRREDTQYF
>many|TRBV7-2|TRBJ2-7|TRBD2
TGTGCCAGCAGCCCGCAAGCGGGGCACTCCTACGAGCAGTACTTC
CASSPQAGHSYEQYF
>many|TRBV5-1|TRBJ1-1|TRBD1
TGCGCCAGCAGCTGGGGACAGATGAACACTGAAGCTTTCTTT
CASSWGQMNTEAFF